These T cell receptor beta chains were read from a single sample in a study of T cells after yellow fever vaccination. TCRdb analysed the 5' RACE reads with MiXCR anew, one entry per CDR3 protein. The sample holds some 350,000 distinct CDR3 sequences, 3% to 4.5% seen once. Here the sequenced sample was PBMCs, taken 5 days after the yellow fever booster vaccination. The receptor set was obtained from a man aged 18 to 29 who received the YFV17D yellow fever vaccine. Both conserved end residues are part of each CDR3. D genes are given only for firm matches. Clone size is given for some rows only: seen once, a few or many times, or a class if the clone is expanded.

d_gene	v_gene	j_gene	abundance	CDR3aa	CDR3nt
TRBD1	TRBV5-4	TRBJ2-5	.	CASSSLNRDRGWETQYF	TGTGCCAGCAGCTCACTGAACCGGGACAGGGGTTGGGAGACCCAGTACTTC
TRBD1	TRBV2	TRBJ1-2	few	CASSENRGYGYTF	TGTGCCAGCAGTGAAAACAGGGGCTATGGCTACACCTTC
.	TRBV7-2	TRBJ1-1	few	CASSDNRLMNTEAFF	TGTGCCAGCAGCGACAACAGGTTAATGAACACTGAAGCTTTCTTT
.	TRBV7-2	TRBJ2-3	.	CASSPTTSTDTQYF	TGTGCCAGCAGCCCCACGACGTCGACAGATACGCAGTATTTT
TRBD2	TRBV29-1	TRBJ2-5	many	CSVDPLAGGETQYF	TGCAGCGTTGATCCGCTAGCGGGGGGAGAGACCCAGTACTTC
.	TRBV30	TRBJ1-1	.	CAWGPRATWTFF	TGTGCCTGGGGGCCCCGGGCGACATGGACTTTCTTT
TRBD2	TRBV7-9	TRBJ2-2	few	CASSQGAGGTGELFF	TGTGCCAGCAGCCAAGGTGCGGGAGGAACCGGGGAGCTGTTTTTT
.	TRBV7-9	TRBJ1-1	.	CASSLAPGVGSAFF	TGTGCCAGCAGCTTAGCGCCAGGGGTGGGTTCGGCTTTCTTT
TRBD2	TRBV10-2	TRBJ2-1	many	CASSMASGGNEQFF	TGCGCCAGCAGTATGGCTAGCGGGGGCAATGAGCAGTTCTTC
.	TRBV7-7	TRBJ2-3	few	CASSLEGIGRGGTDTQYF	TGTGCTAGCAGCTTAGAGGGTATTGGCAGGGGAGGCACAGATACGCAGTATTTT
TRBD2	TRBV5-4	TRBJ2-1	few	CASSTKRGESYNEQFF	TGTGCCAGCAGCACTAAGCGGGGGGAATCCTACAATGAGCAGTTCTTC
.	TRBV2	TRBJ2-3	many	CASSPGVGYTQYF	TGTGCCAGCAGCCCAGGGGTTGGCTATACGCAGTATTTT
.	TRBV15	TRBJ1-2	.	CATSRGRGSYGYTF	TGTGCCACCAGCAGGGGAAGAGGGAGCTATGGCTACACCTTC
TRBD1	TRBV24-1	TRBJ1-5	few	CATSEFRDSPLEKVQHF	TGTGCCACCAGTGAATTTAGGGACAGCCCGCTTGAAAAGGTCCAGCATTTT
TRBD1	TRBV5-1	TRBJ2-2	few	CASSSDRGDTGELFF	TGCGCCAGCAGCTCGGACAGGGGTGACACCGGGGAGCTGTTTTTT
.	TRBV28	TRBJ2-3	many	CATHGGPGTDTQYF	TGTGCCACCCACGGGGGCCCAGGCACAGATACGCAGTATTTT
.	TRBV5-6	TRBJ2-7	few	CASSLGLPSYEQYF	TGTGCCAGCAGCTTGGGGTTGCCTTCCTACGAGCAGTACTTC
.	TRBV2	TRBJ2-6	many	CASKRAGGSGANVLTF	TGTGCCAGCAAGCGGGCAGGGGGCTCTGGGGCCAACGTCCTGACTTTC
TRBD1	TRBV6-5	TRBJ2-1	.	CASSPRDRDGQFF	TGTGCCAGCAGTCCCCGGGACAGGGACGGGCAGTTCTTC
TRBD2	TRBV3-1	TRBJ2-3	.	CASSQVGGGDTDTQYF	TGTGCCAGCAGCCAAGTCGGCGGGGGGGACACAGATACGCAGTATTTT
.	TRBV7-2	TRBJ1-1	few	CASSLLGGSTEAFF	TGTGCCAGCAGCTTATTAGGAGGGTCCACTGAAGCTTTCTTT
.	TRBV15	TRBJ1-5	.	CATSRDGGAGQPQHF	TGTGCCACCAGCAGAGATGGGGGGGCCGGTCAGCCCCAGCATTTT
.	TRBV20-1	TRBJ2-2	many	CSASSGDLTGELFF	TGCAGTGCTAGTTCCGGGGACCTCACCGGGGAGCTGTTTTTT
.	TRBV6-6	TRBJ1-3	.	CASSPRTGASGNTIYF	TGTGCCAGCAGCCCTCGGACGGGCGCCTCTGGAAACACCATATATTTT
.	TRBV29-1	TRBJ1-1	few	CSASGTTLTSGTEAFF	TGCAGCGCCTCCGGGACGACCCTTACCAGTGGCACTGAAGCTTTCTTT
TRBD1	TRBV27	TRBJ2-6	.	CASSSTGAEGANVLTF	TGTGCCAGCAGTTCAACAGGGGCGGAAGGGGCCAACGTCCTGACTTTC
.	TRBV15	TRBJ2-7	.	CATSRDLSLYEQYF	TGTGCCACCAGCAGAGATCTGAGCCTCTACGAGCAGTACTTC
.	TRBV9	TRBJ1-1	few	CASSSRGGGMNTEAFF	TGTGCCAGCAGCTCCCGCGGCGGGGGTATGAACACTGAAGCTTTCTTT
.	TRBV28	TRBJ1-2	many	CASFHRTNYGYTF	TGTGCCAGCTTCCACAGGACTAACTATGGCTACACCTTC
.	TRBV11-2	TRBJ1-1	many	CASSLYGGSTEAFF	TGTGCCAGCAGCTTATACGGGGGTAGCACTGAAGCTTTCTTT
TRBD1	TRBV5-1	TRBJ2-5	few	CASSSGTGGFVLKETQYF	TGCGCCAGCAGCTCCGGGACAGGGGGCTTCGTTTTGAAAGAGACCCAGTACTTC
.	TRBV12-3/TRBV12-4	TRBJ2-5	.	CASTLGPSTQYF	TGTGCCAGCACCCTAGGCCCCTCGACCCAGTACTTC
.	TRBV6-5	TRBJ2-3	.	CASSYNAVSSTDTQYF	TGTGCCAGCAGTTACAACGCAGTGTCTAGCACAGATACGCAGTATTTT
.	TRBV4-1	TRBJ2-7	.	CASSQGRDSLYEQYF	TGCGCCAGCAGCCAAGGGCGGGACAGCCTCTACGAGCAGTACTTC
TRBD2	TRBV6-6	TRBJ2-1	many	CASDGGAYNEQFF	TGTGCCAGCGACGGGGGGGCCTACAATGAGCAGTTCTTC
.	TRBV5-6	TRBJ1-2	.	CASRITGSYGYTF	TGTGCCAGCAGGATAACAGGTAGCTATGGCTACACCTTC
.	TRBV20-1	TRBJ1-5	many	CSAQPPLGGFSNQPQHF	TGCAGTGCTCAGCCACCCCTGGGGGGATTTAGCAATCAGCCCCAGCATTTT
TRBD1	TRBV18	TRBJ2-7	many	CASSPDRDEQYF	TGTGCCAGCTCACCAGACAGGGACGAGCAGTACTTC
.	TRBV29-1	TRBJ1-4	.	CSVAATDLVTNEKLFF	TGCAGCGTTGCAGCGACAGACCTTGTAACTAATGAAAAACTGTTTTTT
.	TRBV4-2	TRBJ2-1	many	CASSQDRGRGPMYNEQFF	TGTGCCAGCAGCCAAGACCGAGGACGGGGCCCCATGTACAATGAGCAGTTCTTC
.	TRBV21-1	TRBJ1-3	few	CASSKGVAGNTIYF	TGTGCCAGCAGCAAAGGGGTTGCTGGAAACACCATATATTTT